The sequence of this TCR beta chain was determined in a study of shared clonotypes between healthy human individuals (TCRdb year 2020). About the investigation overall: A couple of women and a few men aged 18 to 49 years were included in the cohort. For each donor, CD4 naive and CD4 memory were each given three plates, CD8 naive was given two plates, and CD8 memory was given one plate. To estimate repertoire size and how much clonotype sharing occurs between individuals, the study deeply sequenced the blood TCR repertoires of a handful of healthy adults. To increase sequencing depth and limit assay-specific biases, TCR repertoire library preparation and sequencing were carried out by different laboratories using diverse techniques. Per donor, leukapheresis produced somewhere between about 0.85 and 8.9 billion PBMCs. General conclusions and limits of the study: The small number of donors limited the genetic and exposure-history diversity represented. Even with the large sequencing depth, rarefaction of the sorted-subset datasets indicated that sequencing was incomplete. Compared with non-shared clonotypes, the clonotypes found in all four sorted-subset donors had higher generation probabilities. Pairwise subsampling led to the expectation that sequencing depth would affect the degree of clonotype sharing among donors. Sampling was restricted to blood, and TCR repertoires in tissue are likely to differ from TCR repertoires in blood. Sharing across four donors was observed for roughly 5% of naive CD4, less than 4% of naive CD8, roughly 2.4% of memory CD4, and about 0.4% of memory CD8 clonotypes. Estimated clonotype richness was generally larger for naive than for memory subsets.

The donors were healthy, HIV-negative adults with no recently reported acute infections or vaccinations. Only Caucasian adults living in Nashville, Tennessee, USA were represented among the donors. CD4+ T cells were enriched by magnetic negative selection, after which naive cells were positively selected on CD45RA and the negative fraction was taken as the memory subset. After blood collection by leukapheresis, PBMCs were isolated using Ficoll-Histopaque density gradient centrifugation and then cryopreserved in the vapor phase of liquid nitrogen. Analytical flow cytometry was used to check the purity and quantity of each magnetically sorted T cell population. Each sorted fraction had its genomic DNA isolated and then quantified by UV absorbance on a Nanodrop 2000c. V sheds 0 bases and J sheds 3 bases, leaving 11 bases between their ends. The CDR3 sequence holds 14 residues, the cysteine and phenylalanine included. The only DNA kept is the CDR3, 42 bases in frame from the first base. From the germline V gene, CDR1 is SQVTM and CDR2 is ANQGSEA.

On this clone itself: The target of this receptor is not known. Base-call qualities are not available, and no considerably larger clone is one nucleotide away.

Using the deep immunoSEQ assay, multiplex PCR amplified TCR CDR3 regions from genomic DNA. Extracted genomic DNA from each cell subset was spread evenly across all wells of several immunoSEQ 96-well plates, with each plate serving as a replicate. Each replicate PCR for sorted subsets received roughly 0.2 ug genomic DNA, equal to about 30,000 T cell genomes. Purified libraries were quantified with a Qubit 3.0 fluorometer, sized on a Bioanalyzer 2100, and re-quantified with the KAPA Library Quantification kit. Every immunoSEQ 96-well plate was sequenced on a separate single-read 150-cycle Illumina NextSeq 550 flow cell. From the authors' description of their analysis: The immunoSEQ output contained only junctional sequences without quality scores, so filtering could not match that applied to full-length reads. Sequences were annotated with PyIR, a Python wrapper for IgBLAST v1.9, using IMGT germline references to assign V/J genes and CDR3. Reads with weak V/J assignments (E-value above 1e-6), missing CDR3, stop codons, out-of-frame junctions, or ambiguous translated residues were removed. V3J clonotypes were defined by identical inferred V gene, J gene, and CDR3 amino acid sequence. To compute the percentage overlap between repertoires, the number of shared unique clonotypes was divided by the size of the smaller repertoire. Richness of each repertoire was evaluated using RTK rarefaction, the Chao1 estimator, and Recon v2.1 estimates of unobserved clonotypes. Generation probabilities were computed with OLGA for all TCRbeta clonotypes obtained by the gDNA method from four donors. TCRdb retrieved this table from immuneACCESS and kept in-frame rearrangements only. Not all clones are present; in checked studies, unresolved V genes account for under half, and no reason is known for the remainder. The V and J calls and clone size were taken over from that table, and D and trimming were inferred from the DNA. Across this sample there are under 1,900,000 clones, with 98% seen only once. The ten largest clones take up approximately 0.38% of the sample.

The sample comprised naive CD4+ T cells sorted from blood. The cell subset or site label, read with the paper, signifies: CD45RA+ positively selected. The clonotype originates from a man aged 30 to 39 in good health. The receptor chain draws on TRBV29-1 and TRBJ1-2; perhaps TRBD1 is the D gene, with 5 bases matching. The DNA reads TGCAGCGTTGAAGAGGGGACGGACCACTATGGCTACACCTTC. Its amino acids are CSVEEGTDHYGYTF.